This TCR beta chain emerged from a study of blood T cell repertoires in COVID-19. Measured with immunoSEQ multiplex PCR; TCRdb has only the in-frame clones, and not every one. The table has around 300,000 clones, approximately 83% seen once. CDR1 ENHRY and CDR2 SYGVKD come from the germline V gene. Trimming took off 0 bases at V and 2 bases at J, with 11 bases between the two ends. The CDR3 has 16 residues. The sample comprised peripheral blood. The clonotype comes from a woman in her 70s with acute or convalescent COVID-19. The rearrangement links TRBV10-3 to TRBJ1-5, with D possibly TRBD1 on 5 matching bases. The CDR3 nucleotides are TGTGCCATCAGTGAGTCAGGTAGGGGCCGCAATCAGCCCCAGCATTTT. It yields the protein CAISESGRGRNQPQHF.